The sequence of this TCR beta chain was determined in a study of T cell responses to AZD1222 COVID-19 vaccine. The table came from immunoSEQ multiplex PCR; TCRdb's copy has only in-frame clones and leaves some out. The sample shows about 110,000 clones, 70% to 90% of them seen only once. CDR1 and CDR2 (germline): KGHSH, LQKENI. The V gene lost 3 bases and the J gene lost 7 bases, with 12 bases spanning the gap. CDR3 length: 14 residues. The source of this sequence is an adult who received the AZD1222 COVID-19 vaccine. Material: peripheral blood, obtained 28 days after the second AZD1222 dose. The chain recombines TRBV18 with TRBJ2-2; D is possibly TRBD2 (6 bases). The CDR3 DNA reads TGTGCCAGCTCACCGTTGGAGGGGATCGGGGAGCTGTTTTTT. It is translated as CASSPLEGIGELFF.